This entry features one T cell receptor (beta chain) sequence. This sample also contains other DNA sequences that code for the same CDR3. This entry belongs to a study of shared clonotypes between healthy human individuals. Data came from immunoSEQ multiplex PCR; TCRdb stores just in-frame clones and leaves some out. This table holds roughly 2,000,000 clones, over 85% found once. As defined, naive CD8 cells were CD45RO-negative and positively selected for CCR7, with terminally differentiated effector memory CD45RA+ cells excluded. CDR1 and CDR2 from the germline V gene are SGHNT and YYREEE (reference sequence). This CDR3 has 11 amino acids. Deletions cut 2 bases from V and 9 bases from J, with 6 bases between.

This sequence joins TRBV5-4 and TRBJ2-1; D gene ambiguous. What was sequenced was naive CD8+ T cells sorted from blood. The TCR was taken from a man aged 18 to 35 in good health. In nucleotides, the CDR3 is TGTGCCAGCAGCTTAGGCGGTGAGCAGTTCTTC. Translation gives CASSLGGEQFF.